This T cell receptor beta chain was identified during a study of shared clonotypes between healthy human individuals. Study context: CD8 memory received one plate per donor, CD8 naive two, CD4 memory three and CD4 naive three.

The table came from immunoSEQ multiplex PCR; TCRdb's copy has only in-frame clones and leaves some out. The table has around 2.1 million clones, approximately 96% seen once. This clonotype originated in a man aged 18-30 years in good health. The sample was naive CD4+ T cells sorted from blood. Noted subset: CD45RA+ positively selected.

The CDR3 reads CASSQEYPQGSYGYTF. The CDR3 DNA is TGCGCCAGCAGCCAAGAATATCCCCAGGGAAGCTATGGCTACACCTTC. V usage is TRBV4-3 and J usage is TRBJ1-2; D is possibly TRBD1 (5 bases). Trimming took 0 bases from V and 4 from J, leaving 15 bases between them. The CDR3 extends over 16 amino acids. Germline V lookup: CDR1 LGHNA, CDR2 YSLEER.